This T cell receptor beta chain was sequenced in a study of T cell changes during pregnancy in multiple sclerosis. Trimming cost V 3 bases and J 1 base; bases outside gene matches: 4. The CDR3 loop spans 15 amino acids. Per the germline V gene, CDR1 is LNHDA and CDR2 is SQIVND (reference sequence). Method: immunoSEQ multiplex PCR; TCRdb's copy keeps in-frame clones and lacks some. The repertoire holds roughly 48,000 clones, 85% to 95% seen once, with roughly 0.85% in the top ten. This sequence was found in a female donor in good health, enrolled as a control in a pregnancy study. The rearrangement joins TRBV19 to TRBJ2-3, with TRBD1 matching 7 bases. Source: CD4+ T cells from peripheral blood mononuclear cells, taken in the second trimester of pregnancy. CDR3 residues: CASSMQQGGTDTQYF. CDR3 coding DNA: TGTGCCAGTAGTATGCAGCAGGGGGGCACAGATACGCAGTATTTT.